The present entry profiles one TCR beta chain with its context. The antigen is not known. These data originate in a study of cytomegalovirus exposure and HLA in healthy donors. Notes on the study in general: Per published reports, the classifier diagnosed cytomegalovirus status with high specificity and sensitivity. Clusters of TCRs from the first cohort tended to co-occur in the roughly 120 validation repertoires (as a later analysis found).

Repertoires were generated with immunoSEQ multiplex PCR, while TCRdb's copy carries only in-frame clones and drops some. The sample includes some 150,000 clones, 88% seen only once; the top ten take about 2.7%. V lost 0 bases and J 5 bases, leaving 13 bases between the germline ends. Germline CDR1 ENHRY, CDR2 SYGVKD. This CDR3 contains 15 residues. The rearrangement links TRBV10-3 to TRBJ2-5, with D hard to call. Sequenced input: PBMCs. This sequence originates from a man aged 18 to 30 in good health and CMV-seronegative. Here the CDR3 reads CAISESIDITETQYF. In DNA form, the CDR3 reads TGTGCCATCAGTGAGTCAATAGATATTACGGAGACCCAGTACTTC.